These 11 T cell receptor beta chains share one sample of origin, sequenced in a study of cytomegalovirus exposure and HLA in healthy donors. It was with 60 Vbeta and 13 Jbeta primers that the PCR ran. Measured with immunoSEQ multiplex PCR; TCRdb has only the in-frame clones, and not every one. This sample has about 170,000 clones; 75% to 90% occur once, and the top ten carry more than 1%. The sequencing sample was made of PBMCs. Every receptor here comes from a boy between 2 and 10 years old in good health and CMV-seronegative.

This clone is a singleton in its sample. The chain has TRBV9 and TRBJ2-2; D might be TRBD2 (6 bases). The CDR3 is 15 residues long. V dropped 3 bases and J dropped 5 bases, with 14 bases sitting between them. CDR1 is SGDLS, CDR2 YYNGEE, per germline. CDR3 nucleotide sequence: TGTGCCAGCAGCGCCTCGGGCGGGGTTACCGGGGAGCTGTTTTTT. Amino acids: CASSASGGVTGELFF.

This chain uses TRBV13 with TRBJ2-5; TRBD2 aligns across 11 bases. Looked up from germline, CDR1 is PRHDT and CDR2 is FYEKMQ (reference sequence). V dropped 2 bases and J dropped 0; count of bases not matched to a gene: 8. The CDR3 is 18 amino acids. CDR3 nucleotides: TGTGCCAGCAGCTTAAGGGGACTAGCGGACCAGTACCAAGAGACCCAGTACTTC. The encoded protein is CASSLRGLADQYQETQYF.

This chain joins TRBV6-6 and TRBJ2-1; 8 bases are shared with TRBD1. This CDR3 spans 12 amino acids. With 4 bases clipped from V and 8 bases from J, the junction kept 1 base outside the gene matches. Germline V gives CDR1 MNHNY, CDR2 SVGAGI (reference sequence). CDR3 nucleotide sequence: TGTGCCAGCAGTTCACAGGGGGATGAGCAGTTCTTC. Encoded protein: CASSSQGDEQFF.

This chain links TRBV7-6 with TRBJ2-1; 12 bases match TRBD2. Germline lookup yields CDR1 SGHVS and CDR2 FNYEAQ. V dropped 4 bases and J dropped 0; count of bases not matched to a gene: 7. The CDR3 length is 18 residues. CDR3 coding DNA: TGTGCCAGCAGCTCAGGACTAGCGGGGCCGAGCTCCTACAATGAGCAGTTCTTC. Translation gives CASSSGLAGPSSYNEQFF.

The chain links TRBV7-6 to TRBJ2-5; a possible D gene is TRBD2 (6 bases). This CDR3 spans 14 amino acids. Looked up from germline, CDR1 is SGHVS and CDR2 is FNYEAQ. The germline V and J ends were trimmed by 3 bases and 1 base, with 9 bases remaining between them. In DNA, the CDR3 is TGTGCCAGCAGCTTTCGGGGAGGCCAAGAGACCCAGTACTTC. Its translation is CASSFRGGQETQYF.

The chain is built from TRBV5-5 and TRBJ2-7, with a weak D call TRBD2 (5 bases). The CDR3 length is 15 residues. Trimming took off 0 bases at V and 1 base at J, with 11 bases between the two ends. Germline V gene lookup returns CDR1 SGHKS and CDR2 YYEKEE (reference sequence). The CDR3 DNA reads TGTGCCAGCAGCTTGGGTGGCGGGCATTCCTACGAGCAGTACTTC. Protein: CASSLGGGHSYEQYF. Complete variable domain (other parts from reference TRBV5-5 and TRBJ2-7): DAGVTQSPTHLIKTRGQQVTLRCSPISGHKSVSWYQQVLGQGPQFIFQYYEKEERGRGNFPDRFSARQFPNYSSELNVNALLLGDSALYLCASSLGGGHSYEQYFGPGTRLTVT.

This rearrangement joins TRBV23-1 to TRBJ2-6; D is undetermined. TRBV23-1 is recorded as an ORF, its role being uncertain. The CDR3 spans 16 residues. V gave up 6 bases and J gave up 0 bases, with 12 bases separating them. CDR3 sequence: CASRPWLYSGANVLTF. The CDR3 DNA is TGCGCCAGCAGGCCTTGGCTTTACTCTGGGGCCAACGTCCTGACTTTC.

J is TRBJ2-1 and V is TRBV6-1, with TRBD1 as a possible D gene (5 bases). Germline V gives CDR1 MNHNS, CDR2 SASEGT. There are 15 residues in the CDR3. Trimming removed 4 bases at V and 2 bases at J, with 12 bases between. The chain's CDR3 is CASSGGRLPYNEQFF. The CDR3 nucleotides read TGTGCCAGCAGTGGGGGCAGACTCCCCTACAATGAGCAGTTCTTC.

This clone was counted once. V and J are TRBV2 and TRBJ2-5; 7 bases are a match to TRBD2. After removal of 6 bases from V and 2 bases from J, the junction contained 3 bases not matched to a gene. The V gene's germline CDR1 is SNHLY and CDR2 FYNNEI. This CDR3 comprises 13 residues. The CDR3 sequence: CASRSGLQETQYF. In DNA form, the CDR3 reads TGTGCCAGCAGATCGGGACTACAAGAGACCCAGTACTTC.

CDR3 region: CASSLGGPPYNEQFF. CDR3 sequence (DNA): TGTGCCAGCAGCTTGGGGGGGCCTCCCTACAATGAGCAGTTCTTC. The chain combines TRBV7-9 with TRBJ2-1; D is perhaps TRBD2 (7 bases). CDR3 size: 15 residues. The germline V gene encodes CDR1 SEHNR and CDR2 FQNEAQ (reference sequence). V was trimmed by 3 bases and J by 2 bases, leaving 11 bases between them.

The chain couples TRBV12-5 to TRBJ2-1, with 7 bases lining up with TRBD2. Trimming removed 3 bases from V and 0 bases from J; junction bases left unmatched: 11. Germline V lookup: CDR1 LGHNT, CDR2 FRNRAP. The CDR3 is made up of 18 amino acids. CDR3 sequence: CASGFGSVGGSSYNEQFF. CDR3 nucleotides: TGTGCTAGTGGTTTCGGATCAGTGGGAGGGAGCTCCTACAATGAGCAGTTCTTC. Combining the CDR3 with reference TRBV12-5 and TRBJ2-1 gives the whole variable domain DARVTQTPRHKVTEMGQEVTMRCQPILGHNTVFWYRQTMMQGLELLAYFRNRAPLDDSGMPKDRFSAEMPDATLATLKIQPSEPRDSAVYFCASGFGSVGGSSYNEQFFGPGTRLTVL.